The clone carrying this T cell receptor beta chain was found a few times. Its antigen is not known. MiXCR, applied by TCRdb to the reads, yields one record per CDR3 protein. Of some 350,000 distinct CDR3 sequences listed, roughly 28% were seen once; the top ten hold 20%. This sample stems from a study of T cell repertoires in cytomegalovirus infection. Germline CDR1 reads MNHEY; CDR2 reads SMNVEV (reference sequence). CDR3 size: 17 residues. V shed 5 bases and J shed 0 bases, with 14 bases lying between them. Sample: cultured PBMCs, taken from culture after CMV antigen stimulation. The receptor was derived from a human donor in good health (CMV status not recorded). Some clones in this sample may be carry-over from other donors' samples. The chain uses TRBV27 and TRBJ1-6; perhaps TRBD1 as D (6 bases). The CDR3 here is CASSPFGRGSYNSPLHF. The DNA for the CDR3 is TGTGCCAGCAGTCCATTCGGCAGGGGCTCCTATAATTCACCCCTCCACTTT.